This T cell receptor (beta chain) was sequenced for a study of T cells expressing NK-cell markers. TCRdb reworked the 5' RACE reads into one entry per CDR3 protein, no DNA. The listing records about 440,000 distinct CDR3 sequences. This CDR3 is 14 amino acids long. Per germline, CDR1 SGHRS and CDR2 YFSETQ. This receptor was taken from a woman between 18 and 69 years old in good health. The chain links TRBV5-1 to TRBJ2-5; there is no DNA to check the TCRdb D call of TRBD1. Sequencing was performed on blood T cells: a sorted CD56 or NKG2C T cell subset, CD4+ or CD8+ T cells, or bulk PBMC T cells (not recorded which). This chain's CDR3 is CASSSGAGQETQYF.